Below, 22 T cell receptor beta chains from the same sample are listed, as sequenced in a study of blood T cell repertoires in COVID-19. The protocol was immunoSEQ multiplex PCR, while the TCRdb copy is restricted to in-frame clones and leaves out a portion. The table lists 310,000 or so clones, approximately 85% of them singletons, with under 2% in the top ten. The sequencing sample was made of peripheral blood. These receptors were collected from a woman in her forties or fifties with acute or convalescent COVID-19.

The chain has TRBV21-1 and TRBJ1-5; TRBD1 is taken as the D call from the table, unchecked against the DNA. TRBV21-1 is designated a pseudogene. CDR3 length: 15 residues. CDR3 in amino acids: CASSKGRQGDQPQHF. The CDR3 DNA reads TGTGCCAGCAGCAAAGGGAGACAGGGCGATCAGCCCCAGCATTTT.

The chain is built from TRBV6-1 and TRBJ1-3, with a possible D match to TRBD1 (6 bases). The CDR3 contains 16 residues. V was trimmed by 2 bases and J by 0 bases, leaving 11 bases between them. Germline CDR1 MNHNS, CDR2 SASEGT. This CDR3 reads CASSEQGPSSGNTIYF. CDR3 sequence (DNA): TGTGCCAGCAGTGAACAGGGGCCAAGCTCTGGAAACACCATATATTTT.

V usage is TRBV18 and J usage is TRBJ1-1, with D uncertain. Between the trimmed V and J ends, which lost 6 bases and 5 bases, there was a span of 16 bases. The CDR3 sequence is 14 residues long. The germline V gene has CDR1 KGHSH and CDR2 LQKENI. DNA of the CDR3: TGTGCCAGCTCTTTATCTATAGGGAGGACTGAAGCTTTCTTT. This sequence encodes CASSLSIGRTEAFF.

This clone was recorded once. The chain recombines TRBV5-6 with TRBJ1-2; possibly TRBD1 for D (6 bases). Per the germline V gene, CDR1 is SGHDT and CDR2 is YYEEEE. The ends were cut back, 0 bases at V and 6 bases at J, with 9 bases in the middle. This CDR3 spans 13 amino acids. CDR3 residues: CASSLARGDGYTF. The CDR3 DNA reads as TGTGCCAGCAGCTTGGCCAGGGGCGATGGCTACACCTTC.

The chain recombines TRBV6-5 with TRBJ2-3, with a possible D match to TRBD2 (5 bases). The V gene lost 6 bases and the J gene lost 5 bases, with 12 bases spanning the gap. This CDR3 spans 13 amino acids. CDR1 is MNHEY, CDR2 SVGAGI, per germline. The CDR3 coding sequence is TGTGCCAGCAGGGGGAGTAGGAGAGATACGCAGTATTTT. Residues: CASRGSRRDTQYF.

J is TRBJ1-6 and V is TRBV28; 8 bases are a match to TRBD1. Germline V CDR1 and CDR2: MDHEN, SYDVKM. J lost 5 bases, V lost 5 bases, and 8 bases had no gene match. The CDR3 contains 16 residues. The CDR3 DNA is TGTGCCAGCAGTAAGAACTCAGGGGGCGATAATTCACCCCTCCACTTT. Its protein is CASSKNSGGDNSPLHF. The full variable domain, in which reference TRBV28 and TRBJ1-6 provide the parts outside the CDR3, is DVKVTQSSRYLVKRTGEKVFLECVQDMDHENMFWYRQDPGLGLRLIYFSYDVKMKEKGDIPEGYSVSREKKERFSLILESASTNQTSMYLCASSKNSGGDNSPLHFGNGTRLTVT.

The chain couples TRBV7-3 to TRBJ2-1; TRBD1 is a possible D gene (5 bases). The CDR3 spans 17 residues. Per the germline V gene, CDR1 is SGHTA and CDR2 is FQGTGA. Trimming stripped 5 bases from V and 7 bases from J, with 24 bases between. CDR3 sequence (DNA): TGTGCCAGCAGCCTTACTCTCGTCCAATCGACAGAAAATGAGCAGTTCTTC. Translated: CASSLTLVQSTENEQFF.

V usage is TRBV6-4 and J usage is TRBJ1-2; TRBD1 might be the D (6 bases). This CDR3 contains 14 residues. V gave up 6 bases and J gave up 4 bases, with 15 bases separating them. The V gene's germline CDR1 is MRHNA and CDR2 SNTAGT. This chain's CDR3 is CASRSGERGYGYTF. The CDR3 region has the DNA TGTGCCAGCAGGTCAGGGGAAAGGGGCTATGGCTACACCTTC.

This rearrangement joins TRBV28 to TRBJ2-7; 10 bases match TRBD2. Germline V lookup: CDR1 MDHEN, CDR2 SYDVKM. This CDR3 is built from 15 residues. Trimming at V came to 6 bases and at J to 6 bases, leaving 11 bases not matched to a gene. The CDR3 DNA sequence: TGTGCCAGCAGAAGCGGCGCTAGCGGGAGTCGCGAGCAGTACTTC. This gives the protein CASRSGASGSREQYF.

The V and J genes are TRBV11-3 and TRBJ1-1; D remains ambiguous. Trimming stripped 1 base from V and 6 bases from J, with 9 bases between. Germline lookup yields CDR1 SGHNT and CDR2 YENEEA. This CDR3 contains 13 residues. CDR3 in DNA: TGTGCCAGCAGCTTAGGCCTACAGTCTGAAGCTTTCTTT. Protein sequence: CASSLGLQSEAFF.

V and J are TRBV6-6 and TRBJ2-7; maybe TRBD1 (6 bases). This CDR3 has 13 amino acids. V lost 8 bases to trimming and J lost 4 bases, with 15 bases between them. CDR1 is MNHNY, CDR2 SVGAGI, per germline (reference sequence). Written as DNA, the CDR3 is TGTGCCAGCGCGGAACAGGGTTTGTACGAGCAGTACTTC. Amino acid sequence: CASAEQGLYEQYF.

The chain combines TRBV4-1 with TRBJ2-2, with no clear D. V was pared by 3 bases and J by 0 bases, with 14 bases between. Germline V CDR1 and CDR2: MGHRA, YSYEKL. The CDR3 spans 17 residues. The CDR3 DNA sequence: TGCGCCAGCAGCCACCCCCAGACTGACGCGAACACCGGGGAGCTGTTTTTT. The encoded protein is CASSHPQTDANTGELFF.

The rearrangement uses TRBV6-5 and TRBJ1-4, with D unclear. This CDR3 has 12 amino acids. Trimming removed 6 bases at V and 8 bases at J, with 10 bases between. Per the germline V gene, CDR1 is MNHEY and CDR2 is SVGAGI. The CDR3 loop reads CASRTGWEKLFF. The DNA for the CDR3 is TGTGCCAGCAGGACGGGGTGGGAAAAACTGTTTTTT.

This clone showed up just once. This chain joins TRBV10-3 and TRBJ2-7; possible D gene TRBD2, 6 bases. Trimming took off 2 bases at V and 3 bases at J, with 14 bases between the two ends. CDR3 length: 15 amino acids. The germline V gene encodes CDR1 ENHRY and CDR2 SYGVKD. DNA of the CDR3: TGTGCCATCAGTGAGAAAGCGGGTGGGGACTACGAGCAGTACTTC. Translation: CAISEKAGGDYEQYF.

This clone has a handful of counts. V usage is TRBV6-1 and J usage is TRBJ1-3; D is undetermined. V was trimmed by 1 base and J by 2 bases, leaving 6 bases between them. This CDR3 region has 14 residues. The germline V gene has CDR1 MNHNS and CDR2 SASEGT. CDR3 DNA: TGTGCCAGCAGTGAAGACACAGCTGGAAACACCATATATTTT. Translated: CASSEDTAGNTIYF.

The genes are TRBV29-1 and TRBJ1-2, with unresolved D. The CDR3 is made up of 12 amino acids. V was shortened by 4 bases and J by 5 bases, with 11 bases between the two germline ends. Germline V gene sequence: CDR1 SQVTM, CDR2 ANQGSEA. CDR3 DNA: TGCAGCGTTGCGGCAGGCTTTTATGGCTACACCTTC. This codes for CSVAAGFYGYTF.

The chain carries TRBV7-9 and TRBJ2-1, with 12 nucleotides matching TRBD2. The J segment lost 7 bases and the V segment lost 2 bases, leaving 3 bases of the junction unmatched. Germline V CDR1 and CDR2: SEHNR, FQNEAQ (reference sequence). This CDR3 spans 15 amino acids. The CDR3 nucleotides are TGTGCCAGCAGCTTAAGACTAGCGGGAGTGAATGAGCAGTTCTTC. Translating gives CASSLRLAGVNEQFF.

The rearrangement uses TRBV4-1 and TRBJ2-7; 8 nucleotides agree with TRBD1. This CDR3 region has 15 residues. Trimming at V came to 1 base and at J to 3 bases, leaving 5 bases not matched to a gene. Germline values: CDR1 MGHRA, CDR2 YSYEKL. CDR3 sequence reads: CASSQVPRGLYEQYF. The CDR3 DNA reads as TGCGCCAGCAGCCAAGTTCCCAGGGGGCTCTACGAGCAGTACTTC.

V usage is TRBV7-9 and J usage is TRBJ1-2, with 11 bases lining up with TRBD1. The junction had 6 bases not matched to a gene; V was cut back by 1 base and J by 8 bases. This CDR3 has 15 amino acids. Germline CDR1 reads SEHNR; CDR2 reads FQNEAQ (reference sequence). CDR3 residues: CASSLERGQGDGYTF. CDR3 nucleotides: TGTGCCAGCAGCTTAGAGCGGGGACAGGGGGACGGCTACACCTTC.

The CDR3: CASSGLHSLSTDTQYF. CDR3 DNA sequence: TGTGCCAGCAGTGGGTTACATAGCCTGAGCACAGATACGCAGTATTTT. The chain has TRBV28 and TRBJ2-3, with D uncertain. Germline CDR1 MDHEN, CDR2 SYDVKM. V lost 5 bases to trimming and J lost 0 bases, with 15 bases between them. This CDR3 has 16 residues.

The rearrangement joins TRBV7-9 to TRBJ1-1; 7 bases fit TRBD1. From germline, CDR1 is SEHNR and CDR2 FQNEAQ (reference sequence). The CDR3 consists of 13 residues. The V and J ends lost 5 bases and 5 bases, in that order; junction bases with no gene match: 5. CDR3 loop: CASSPTGSTEAFF. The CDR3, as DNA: TGTGCCAGCAGCCCGACAGGGTCTACTGAAGCTTTCTTT.

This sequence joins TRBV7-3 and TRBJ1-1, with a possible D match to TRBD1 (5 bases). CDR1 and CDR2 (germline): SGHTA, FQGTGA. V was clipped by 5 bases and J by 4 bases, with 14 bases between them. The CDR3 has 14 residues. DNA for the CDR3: TGTGCCAGCAGCCCGTCGACAGTACTCACTGAAGCTTTCTTT. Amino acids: CASSPSTVLTEAFF.